This T cell receptor beta chain is from a study of Graves' ophthalmopathy and Graves' hyperthyroidism. Across the whole study: Stable hyperthyroidism referred to disease that showed no ophthalmopathy within 18 months of follow-up.

Whole-study results and caveats: Most expanded clonotypes from thyroid (those above 0.001 frequency) were also found in blood. Distinction of ophthalmopathy from stable hyperthyroidism by a 13-signature model reached approximately 90% sensitivity and roughly 81% specificity.

Points on this clonotype: Antigen: not known.

Amplifying from RNA transcripts, the study obtained TCR beta CDR3 regions. Following a first-round RT-PCR that used HTBI primers, a second-round multiplex PCR was carried out. TCRdb reprocessed the multiplex PCR reads via MiXCR and lists one record per CDR3 protein. Among roughly 1.1 million distinct CDR3 sequences listed, roughly 35% were seen once. Aged 18 to 65, hyperthyroidism patients had new diagnoses of under 2 months' duration. This CDR3 is 22 amino acids long. Germline V gene sequence: CDR1 SGHRS, CDR2 YFSETQ. V trimming: 0 bases; J trimming: 5 bases; junction bases outside the gene matches: 27.

The V and J genes are TRBV5-1 and TRBJ2-5; 8 nucleotides align to TRBD1. This receptor was taken from an adult man with Graves' hyperthyroidism. Sequenced material: peripheral blood or thyroid tissue (not recorded which). As DNA, the CDR3 is TGCGCCAGCAGCTTGGACGGGTTTGGACAGGGTTTACGCTCTCTGGAGTTGGAGACCCAGTACTTC. It yields the protein CASSLDGFGQGLRSLELETQYF.